What follows is one TCR beta chain and its context. Its antigen is unknown. Subsequent to roughly 9 days of culture, CD4+ T cells were isolated. Two doses of BNT162b2 or mRNA-1273 vaccine were administered to participants. This CDR3 is 15 amino acids long. V was trimmed by 2 bases and J by 0 bases, leaving 10 bases between them. CDR1 SGHDT and CDR2 YYEEEE come from the germline V gene. Some clones are missing from TCRdb's copy, which holds only in-frame ones; the method was immunoSEQ multiplex PCR. The repertoire holds roughly 41,000 clones, with 55% to 80% as singletons. The data derive from a study of vaccination effects on CD4 cells after COVID-19. Overall study: With 7.5 to 10 ug/ml peptides and around 9.6 IU/ml IL-2, approximately 2.1 million PBMC per well were cultured.

General study points: Cross-reaction with common cold coronaviruses was seen in only 1 of 255 vaccine-induced clones from healthy vaccinees.

This TCR derives from a human donor who received a COVID-19 vaccine. The input for sequencing was CD4+ T cells from PBMCs cultured without peptide, taken after COVID-19 vaccination. This sequence joins TRBV5-6 and TRBJ2-3; D is ambiguous. The CDR3 spells CASSFLETSTDTQYF. The CDR3 bases are TGTGCCAGCAGCTTTTTAGAAACTAGCACAGATACGCAGTATTTT.